This T cell receptor (beta chain) was retrieved from a study of OX40 agonist ivuxolimab in advanced cancers. General notes on the study: Ivuxolimab, which targeted the costimulatory receptor OX40 (CD134), was an agonistic, fully human IgG2 monoclonal antibody. Intravenous ivuxolimab was administered to patients every 2 weeks at six dose levels: 0.01, 0.1, 0.3, 1.5, 3 and 10 mg/kg. Of the 50 to 55 patients in dose escalation, around 20 had hepatocellular carcinoma, around 15 had melanoma, 9 had renal cell carcinoma and 9 had head and neck cancer. The dose-escalation cohort was almost 85% male with a mean age of approximately 60 years, ranging from roughly 20 to 80. Prior anti-PD-1, anti-PD-L1 or anti-CTLA-4 therapy was permitted, and about two fifths of dose-escalation patients had received checkpoint inhibitors. Partial responses were achieved by three dose-escalation patients, of whom one had hepatocellular carcinoma and two had cutaneous melanoma. Peripheral TCRbeta sequencing aimed to test whether ivuxolimab altered TCR sequence diversity and caused clonal T-cell expansion. The paper covers the monotherapy dose-escalation part of the phase I ivuxolimab trial, which included N ≈ 57 patients. Results and caveats for the whole study, not just this receptor: In the 0.1-3.0 mg/kg groups, partial responders had among the lowest normalized peripheral clonal expansion, particularly in CD8+ T cells. At doses of 0.1 to 3.0 mg/kg, clonal expansion of both CD4+ and CD8+ T cells in blood was seen between baseline and week 6. The antigen specificity of the clonally expanded peripheral T cells was not determined. Low levels of normalized T-cell clonal expansion were also seen in some patients who did not respond. After ivuxolimab, more expanded clones were found on average in CD8+ T cells than in CD4+ T cells.

Genomic DNA was extracted from sorted cells for sequencing of the TCRbeta CDR3 region. The immunoSEQ Assay was used to sequence the TCRbeta CDR3 regions. In TCRdb, the immuneACCESS table is reduced to in-frame sequences with V and J assigned. These tables do not hold every clone; where another copy was compared, an unresolved V gene accounts for under half, and the others remain unexplained. The table for this sample lists 130,000 or so clones; approximately 94% of them were counted only once. The top ten constitute 1% of the sample. Patients with a history of autoimmune disease or receiving systemic immunosuppression were excluded from the trial. Peripheral blood for TCR sequencing was drawn from every dose cohort at baseline, at cycle 4 day 1 and at cycle 7 day 1. The samples were taken from a phase I, first-in-human, multicenter, open-label dose-escalation trial of ivuxolimab. Adults with locally advanced or metastatic melanoma, renal cell carcinoma, hepatocellular carcinoma or head and neck squamous cell carcinoma were enrolled in the trial. CD4+ and CD8+ T cells were sorted separately from peripheral blood before TCR sequencing.

On this clone: Its specific antigen is unknown. Per-base quality was not reported, and no clone a single base away is much larger than it.

V is pared back by 6 bases and J by 8 bases, with 20 bases lying between the germline termini. Reading from cysteine to phenylalanine, the CDR3 counts 15 amino acids. The retained sequence is limited to the CDR3, 45 bases, with the frame set at the first base. The germline V gene yields MNHEY for CDR1 and SVGAGI for CDR2. This receptor was taken from an adult with an advanced solid tumor such as melanoma, head and neck, liver or kidney cancer. Rearrangement joined TRBV6-5 to TRBJ2-4, and TRBD2 may be the D gene, going by 5 matching bases. The sample was CD4+ or CD8+ T cells sorted from blood, taken in a trial of the OX40 agonist ivuxolimab. The nucleotides are TGTGCCAGCAGACGCAGGACGGGATTGACGGACATTCAGTACTTC. Translated, it reads CASRRRTGLTDIQYF.